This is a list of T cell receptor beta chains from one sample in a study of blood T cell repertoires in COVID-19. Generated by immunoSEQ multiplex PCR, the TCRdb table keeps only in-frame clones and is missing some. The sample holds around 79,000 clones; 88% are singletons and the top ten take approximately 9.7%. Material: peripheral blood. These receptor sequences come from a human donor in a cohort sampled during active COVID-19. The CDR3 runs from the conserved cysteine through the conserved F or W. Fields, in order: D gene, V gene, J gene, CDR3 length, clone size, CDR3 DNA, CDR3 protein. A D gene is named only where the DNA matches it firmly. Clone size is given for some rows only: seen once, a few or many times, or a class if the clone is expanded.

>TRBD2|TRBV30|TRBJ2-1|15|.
TGTGCCTGGAGTGTACGCGGGAGAACCTACAATGAGCAGTTCTTC
CAWSVRGRTYNEQFF
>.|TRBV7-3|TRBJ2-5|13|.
TGTGCCAGCAGCGCGGGGTTACAGGAGACCCAGTACTTC
CASSAGLQETQYF
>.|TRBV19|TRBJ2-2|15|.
TGTGCCAGTAGTCAGCGACGGGGGAACACCGGGGAGCTGTTTTTT
CASSQRRGNTGELFF
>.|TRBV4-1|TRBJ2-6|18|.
TGCGCCAGCAGCCAAGTGGCAGGGACTGGGCTAAGCGCCAACGTCCTGACTTTC
CASSQVAGTGLSANVLTF
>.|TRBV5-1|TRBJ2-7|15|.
TGCGCCAGCAGCCGTAACCCAACGGAGGCCTACGAGCAGTACTTC
CASSRNPTEAYEQYF
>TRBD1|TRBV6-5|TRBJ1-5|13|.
TGTGCCAGCAGTCACAGGGGGAGGGAACCCCAGCATTTT
CASSHRGREPQHF
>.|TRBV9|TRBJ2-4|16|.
TGTGCCAGCAGCGCCCAGGCTTTGAGAGCCAAAAACATTCAGTACTTC
CASSAQALRAKNIQYF
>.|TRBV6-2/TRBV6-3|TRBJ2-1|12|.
TGTGCCAGCAGTTTTGACGGGGATGGGGAGTTCTTC
CASSFDGDGEFF
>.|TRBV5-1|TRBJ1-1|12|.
TGCGCCAGCAGCTTGGGGCAGGGGGAAGCTTTCTTT
CASSLGQGEAFF
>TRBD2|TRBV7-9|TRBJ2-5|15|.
TGTGCCAGCAGCTCGAGGACTAGCGATGAAGAGACCCAGTACTTC
CASSSRTSDEETQYF
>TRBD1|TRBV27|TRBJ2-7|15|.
TGTGCCAGCAGTTTCGCCGGGACAGAGATCTACGAGCAGTACTTC
CASSFAGTEIYEQYF
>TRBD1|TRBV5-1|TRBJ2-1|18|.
TGCGCCAGCAGCTTGTCGAATCCGGGACAGGGGCGACACAATGAGCAGTTCTTC
CASSLSNPGQGRHNEQFF
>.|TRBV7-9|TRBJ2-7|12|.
TGTGCCAGCAGCTCTAGGATCTACGAGCAGTACTTC
CASSSRIYEQYF
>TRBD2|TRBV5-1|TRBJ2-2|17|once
TGCGCCAGCAGCCCCCGGACTAGCGGGGCGAACACCGGGGAGCTGTTTTTT
CASSPRTSGANTGELFF
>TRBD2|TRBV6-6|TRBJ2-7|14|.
TGTGCCAGCAGTTATCGCCTAGCGGTGTACGAGCAGTACTTC
CASSYRLAVYEQYF
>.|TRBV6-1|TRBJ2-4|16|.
TGTGCCAGCAGTGAAGGCACGGGAATAGGCAAAAACATTCAGTACTTC
CASSEGTGIGKNIQYF
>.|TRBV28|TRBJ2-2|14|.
TGTGCCAGCAGTTTACAGGGGGGAACCGGGGAGCTGTTTTTT
CASSLQGGTGELFF
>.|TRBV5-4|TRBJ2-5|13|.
TGTGCCAGCAGCTTTCGGGAGTCGGAGACCCAGTACTTC
CASSFRESETQYF
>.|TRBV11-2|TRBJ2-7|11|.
TGTGCCAGCAGCCATCGGGGCGAGCAGTACTTC
CASSHRGEQYF
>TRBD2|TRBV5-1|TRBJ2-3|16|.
TGCGCCAGCAGCTTGACGACTAGCGGGACCACAGATACGCAGTATTTT
CASSLTTSGTTDTQYF
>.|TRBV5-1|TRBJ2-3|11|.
TGCGCCAGCAGCCTCACAGATACGCAGTATTTT
CASSLTDTQYF
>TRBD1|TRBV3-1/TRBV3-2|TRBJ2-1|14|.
TGTGCCAGCAGCCACTCCCGACAGGGTAATGAGCAGTTCTTC
CASSHSRQGNEQFF
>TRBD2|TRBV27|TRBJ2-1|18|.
TGTGCCAGCAGTTTCCTCCCTCCTTGGAGGGAGGGCTACAATGAGCAGTTCTTC
CASSFLPPWREGYNEQFF
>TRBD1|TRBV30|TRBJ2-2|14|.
TGTGCCTGGCGCCCGGACAGGGGTACCGGGGAGCTGTTTTTT
CAWRPDRGTGELFF
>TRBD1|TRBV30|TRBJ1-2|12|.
TGTGCCTGGCGGGACAGGGTTACTGGCTACACCTTC
CAWRDRVTGYTF
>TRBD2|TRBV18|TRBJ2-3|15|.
TGTGCCAGCTCACTACTAGCGGGGAGCACAGATACGCAGTATTTT
CASSLLAGSTDTQYF
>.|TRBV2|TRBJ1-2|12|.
TGTGCCAGCACTACCAATAACTATGGCTACACCTTC
CASTTNNYGYTF
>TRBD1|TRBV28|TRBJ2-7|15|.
TGTGCCAGCAGTCTGGACAGGGGAGGTACCTACGAGCAGTACTTC
CASSLDRGGTYEQYF
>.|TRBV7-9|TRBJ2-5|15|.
TGTGCCAGCAGCCCATTCGGGGGGCCAGGGGAGACCCAGTACTTC
CASSPFGGPGETQYF
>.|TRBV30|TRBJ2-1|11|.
TGTGCCTGGTCGAGAGGGTCCGAGCAGTTCTTC
CAWSRGSEQFF
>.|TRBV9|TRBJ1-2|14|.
TGTGCCAGCAGCGTAGCGGGGGTATCCTATGGCTACACCTTC
CASSVAGVSYGYTF
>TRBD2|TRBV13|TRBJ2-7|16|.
TGTGCCAGCAGCCCTCCTTTTACTAGCGGGAGATACGAGCAGTACTTC
CASSPPFTSGRYEQYF
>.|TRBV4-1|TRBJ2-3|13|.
TGCGCCATCGCGGAGGTTAGCACAGATACGCAGTATTTT
CAIAEVSTDTQYF
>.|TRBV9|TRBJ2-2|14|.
TGTGCCAGCAGCGTAGACTTATACACCGGGGAGCTGTTTTTT
CASSVDLYTGELFF
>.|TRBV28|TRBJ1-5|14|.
TGTGCCAGCAGTTTGACAGGATATTATCAGCCCCAGCATTTT
CASSLTGYYQPQHF
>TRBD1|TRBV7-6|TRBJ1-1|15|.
TGTGCCAGCAGCTTGTCAGGGACAGGGGGCACTGAAGCTTTCTTT
CASSLSGTGGTEAFF
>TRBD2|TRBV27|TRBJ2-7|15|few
TGTGCCAGCAGTCAAACCCTAGCGGGGCTTTACGAGCAGTACTTC
CASSQTLAGLYEQYF